The 19 T cell receptor beta chains below come from one sample, sequenced in a study of blood T cell repertoires in COVID-19. Profiling relied on immunoSEQ multiplex PCR, and the TCRdb table lists in-frame clones only, not all of them. The table includes around 400,000 clones, 70% to 90% detected once. Sequenced sample: PBMCs or T cells enriched from blood (not recorded which). The source of these receptors is a young woman who had been exposed to COVID-19.

J is TRBJ2-3 and V is TRBV7-6; a weak D match, TRBD2 (5 bases). The germline V gene has CDR1 SGHVS and CDR2 FNYEAQ. The CDR3 runs 13 residues. The V end was cut by 3 bases, the J end by 1 base, with 5 bases between. The CDR3 loop reads CASSFSGTDTQYF. The DNA of the CDR3 is TGTGCCAGCAGCTTTAGCGGCACAGATACGCAGTATTTT.

The chain employs TRBV5-5 and TRBJ2-7; 8 bases are a match to TRBD2. V lost 3 bases, J lost 0 bases, and 11 bases stayed unmatched. This CDR3 contains 17 residues. Germline CDR1 is SGHKS and CDR2 is YYEKEE (reference sequence). CDR3 sequence (DNA): TGTGCCAGCAGCTCCCGGGTGGGGAGCGGGAGCTCCTACGAGCAGTACTTC. It is translated as CASSSRVGSGSSYEQYF.

This chain links TRBV18 with TRBJ1-4, with D tentatively TRBD1 (5 bases). V lost 6 bases, J lost 2 bases, and 13 bases lay in between. CDR1 is KGHSH, CDR2 LQKENI, per germline. The CDR3 spans 15 residues. CDR3 nucleotides: TGTGCCAGCTCGTCTAGAGGGACTACTAATGAAAAACTGTTTTTT. Amino acid sequence: CASSSRGTTNEKLFF.

In its sample, this clone was seen once. This chain links TRBV12-3 or TRBV12-4 with TRBJ2-7; TRBD1 matches at 7 bases. The CDR3 runs 13 residues. Trimming at V came to 5 bases and at J to 3 bases, leaving 4 bases not matched to a gene. The CDR3 DNA reads TGTGCCAGCAGTCCCGGGACAGTCTACGAGCAGTACTTC. Protein product: CASSPGTVYEQYF.

This sequence joins TRBV18 and TRBJ2-7, with TRBD2 matching 10 bases. The CDR3 covers 15 residues. V was clipped by 5 bases and J by 2 bases; unmatched bases: 6. Germline CDR1 KGHSH, CDR2 LQKENI. The CDR3 DNA reads TGTGCCAGCTCATTTACTAGCGGGATAGCCTACGAGCAGTACTTC. It translates to CASSFTSGIAYEQYF.

The rearrangement links TRBV28 to TRBJ2-1; D is perhaps TRBD1 (6 bases). Germline lookup yields CDR1 MDHEN and CDR2 SYDVKM. The V gene lost 6 bases and the J gene lost 9 bases, with 21 bases spanning the gap. CDR3 size: 15 residues. In DNA form, the CDR3 reads TGTGCCAGCAGATTCACCGGGACATCAAGTACTGAGCAGTTCTTC. Translated, it gives CASRFTGTSSTEQFF. The whole variable domain, filled in from reference TRBV28 and TRBJ2-1, reads DVKVTQSSRYLVKRTGEKVFLECVQDMDHENMFWYRQDPGLGLRLIYFSYDVKMKEKGDIPEGYSVSREKKERFSLILESASTNQTSMYLCASRFTGTSSTEQFFGPGTRLTVL.

This clone was seen only once. V is TRBV5-1 and J is TRBJ2-1, with a possible D match to TRBD2 (5 bases). V dropped 0 bases and J dropped 1 base, with 17 bases sitting between them. Germline-derived CDR1 and CDR2 are SGHRS and YFSETQ. The CDR3 sequence is 18 residues long. This CDR3 reads CASSLAESTRGSYNEQFF. The CDR3 bases are TGCGCCAGCAGCTTGGCAGAATCCACTCGGGGTTCCTACAATGAGCAGTTCTTC.

This sequence joins TRBV5-4 and TRBJ1-6; 9 bases are a match to TRBD1. The germline gives CDR1 SGHNT, CDR2 YYREEE (reference sequence). Trimming cost V 4 bases and J 9 bases; bases outside gene matches: 5. The CDR3 is 14 amino acids. CDR3 bases: TGTGCCAGCAGCATAGGACAGGGGAGTTCACCCCTCCACTTT. Translated, it gives CASSIGQGSSPLHF.

J is TRBJ1-1 and V is TRBV19; D gene unclear. The germline gives CDR1 LNHDA, CDR2 SQIVND (reference sequence). CDR3 length equals 13 residues. Trimming took off 2 bases at V and 2 bases at J, with 6 bases between the two ends. DNA of the CDR3: TGTGCCAGTAGTATACACTTTAACACTGAAGCTTTCTTT. Translating gives CASSIHFNTEAFF.

On this clone: Its ends do not fully match the called genes, so a read error is possible. V is TRBV27 and J is TRBJ2-7; D perhaps matches TRBD1 (6 bases). CDR3 length equals 16 residues. Germline V gives CDR1 MNHEY, CDR2 SMNVEV (reference sequence). CDR3 in DNA: TGTGCCAGCAGTTTATCGTCCCTACAGGGCTCCGACGAGCAGTACTTC. This translates into CASSLSSLQGSDEQYF.

As for this clone: The same CDR3 also results from other DNA sequences found in this sample. This chain joins TRBV9 and TRBJ2-1, with 10 nucleotides matching TRBD2. The CDR3 is made up of 15 amino acids. Per the germline V gene, CDR1 is SGDLS and CDR2 is YYNGEE. V was clipped by 0 bases and J by 4 bases; unmatched bases: 1. The CDR3: CASSVGTSGYNEQFF. CDR3 nucleotides: TGTGCCAGCAGCGTAGGGACTAGCGGTTACAATGAGCAGTTCTTC.

The rearrangement uses TRBV18 and TRBJ2-3, with 9 bases identical to TRBD2. V shed 6 bases and J 3 bases; nucleotides not matched to a gene: 10. Germline V CDR1 and CDR2: KGHSH, LQKENI. The CDR3 runs to 16 residues. This CDR3 reads CASSRDSGGETDTQYF. DNA of the CDR3: TGTGCCAGCTCCCGAGATAGCGGGGGAGAAACAGATACGCAGTATTTT.

The chain links TRBV29-1 to TRBJ2-7; tentative D call: TRBD1 (6 bases). This CDR3 is built from 11 residues. Germline V gene data show CDR1 as SQVTM and CDR2 as ANQGSEA. Trimming cost V 6 bases and J 4 bases, with 10 bases left between them. CDR3 protein: CSVDSFYEQYF. The DNA for the CDR3 is TGCAGCGTGGACAGTTTTTACGAGCAGTACTTC.

This chain connects TRBV3-1 (or the pseudogene TRBV3-2) to TRBJ2-2, with D possibly matching TRBD2 (6 bases). The CDR3 consists of 16 residues. V was cut by 4 bases and J by 0 bases, with 12 bases left in between. Germline CDR1 reads LGHDT; CDR2 reads YNNKEL (reference sequence). The CDR3 nucleotides read TGTGCCAGCAGCCCTTGGGACTCCACGAACACCGGGGAGCTGTTTTTT. Translated: CASSPWDSTNTGELFF.

The V call is TRBV11-2, the J call TRBJ2-7, with D possibly matching TRBD2 (5 bases). There are 14 residues in the CDR3. V was trimmed by 5 bases and J by 3 bases, leaving 14 bases between them. The germline V gene encodes CDR1 SGHAT and CDR2 FQNNGV. DNA of the CDR3: TGTGCCAGCAGCATCTCAGATGGAGGCTACGAGCAGTACTTC. Its translation: CASSISDGGYEQYF.

Of note for this clone: Other DNA sequences within the sample encode an identical CDR3. This chain connects TRBV15 to TRBJ1-1; 8 nucleotides agree with TRBD1. This CDR3 comprises 15 residues. Germline V gives CDR1 LNHNV, CDR2 YYDKDF (reference sequence). V dropped 0 bases and J dropped 0; count of bases not matched to a gene: 0. CDR3 in DNA: TGTGCCACCAGCAGAGACAGGGGGCTGAACACTGAAGCTTTCTTT. Its protein is CATSRDRGLNTEAFF.

This clone has just one count. This chain uses TRBV27 with TRBJ2-7; 8 nucleotides match TRBD1. The CDR3 is 14 residues long. The germline gives CDR1 MNHEY, CDR2 SMNVEV (reference sequence). The V segment lost 5 bases and the J segment 2 bases; nucleotides outside the gene matches: 5. The CDR3 loop reads CASSVHRGAYEQYF. In nucleotides, the CDR3 is TGTGCCAGCAGTGTACACAGGGGGGCCTACGAGCAGTACTTC.

This clone was observed a handful of times. The J gene is TRBJ1-4, the V gene TRBV6-5; weak D call: TRBD1 (6 bases). V was trimmed by 8 bases and J by 7 bases, leaving 20 bases between them. Looked up from germline, CDR1 is MNHEY and CDR2 is SVGAGI. The CDR3 is 15 amino acids. In DNA form, the CDR3 reads TGTGCCAGCGCCGACCCCAGGGGCGCTGGTGAAAAACTGTTTTTT. This gives the protein CASADPRGAGEKLFF.

The chain links TRBV13 to TRBJ1-2; TRBD1 might be the D (6 bases). CDR1 and CDR2 from the germline V gene are PRHDT and FYEKMQ (reference sequence). V was shortened by 5 bases and J by 2 bases, with 9 bases between the two germline ends. The CDR3 length is 13 residues. The CDR3 loop reads CASSQGLNYGYTF. In nucleotides, the CDR3 is TGTGCCAGCAGCCAGGGGTTAAACTATGGCTACACCTTC.